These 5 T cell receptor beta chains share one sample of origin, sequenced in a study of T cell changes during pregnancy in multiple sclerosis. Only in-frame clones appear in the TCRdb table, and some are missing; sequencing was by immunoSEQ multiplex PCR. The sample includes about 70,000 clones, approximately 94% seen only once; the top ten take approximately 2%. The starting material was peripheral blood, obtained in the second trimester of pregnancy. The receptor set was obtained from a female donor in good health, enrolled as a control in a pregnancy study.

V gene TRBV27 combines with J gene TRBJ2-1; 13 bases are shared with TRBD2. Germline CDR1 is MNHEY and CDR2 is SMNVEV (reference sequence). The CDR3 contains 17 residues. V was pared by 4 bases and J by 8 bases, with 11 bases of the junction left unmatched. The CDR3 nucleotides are TGTGCCAGCAGTTCCTCACTAGCGGGGGGGCCTAGGGATGAGCAGTTCTTC. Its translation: CASSSSLAGGPRDEQFF.

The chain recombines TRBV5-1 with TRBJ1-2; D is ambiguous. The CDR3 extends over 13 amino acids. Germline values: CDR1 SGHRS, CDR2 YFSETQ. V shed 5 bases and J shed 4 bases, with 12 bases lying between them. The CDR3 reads CASSVRDRYGYTF. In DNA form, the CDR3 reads TGCGCCAGCAGTGTGCGCGATCGCTATGGCTACACCTTC.

The CDR3 sequence is CASSIGGNTIYF. DNA for the CDR3: TGTGCCAGTAGTATCGGTGGAAACACCATATATTTT. V is TRBV19 and J is TRBJ1-3, with unresolved D. Germline V CDR1 and CDR2: LNHDA, SQIVND (reference sequence). Deletions cut 3 bases from V and 3 bases from J, with 3 bases between. The length of the CDR3 is 12 residues.

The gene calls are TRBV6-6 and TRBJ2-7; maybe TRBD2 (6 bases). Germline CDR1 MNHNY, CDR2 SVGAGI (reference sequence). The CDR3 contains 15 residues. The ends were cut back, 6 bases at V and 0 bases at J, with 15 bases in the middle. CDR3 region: CASRGVTGDSYEQYF. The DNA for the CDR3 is TGTGCCAGCAGGGGTGTGACGGGGGACTCCTACGAGCAGTACTTC.

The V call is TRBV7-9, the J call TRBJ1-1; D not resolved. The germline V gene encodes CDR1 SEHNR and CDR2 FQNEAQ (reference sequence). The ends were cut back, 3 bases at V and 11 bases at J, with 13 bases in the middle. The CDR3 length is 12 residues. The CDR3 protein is CASSFKPNHAFF. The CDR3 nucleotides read TGTGCCAGCAGCTTTAAGCCCAACCACGCTTTCTTT.